The 10 T cell receptor beta chains given below trace back to one sample, sequenced in a study of blood T cell repertoires in COVID-19. Repertoires were generated with immunoSEQ multiplex PCR, while TCRdb's copy carries only in-frame clones and drops some. This sample carries about 190,000 clones, roughly 80% of them seen once, and the ten largest clones take around 6.1%. Sequencing was carried out using peripheral blood. The origin of the receptors is a middle-aged woman with acute or convalescent COVID-19.

This chain connects TRBV7-8 to TRBJ2-1, with D possibly matching TRBD1 (5 bases). The CDR3 extends over 14 amino acids. The germline V and J ends were trimmed by 2 bases and 6 bases, with 11 bases remaining between them. Germline CDR1 reads SGHVS; CDR2 reads FQNEAQ. CDR3 nucleotide sequence: TGTGCCAGCAGCTTATTTCCAGGGTCCAATGAGCAGTTCTTC. It is translated as CASSLFPGSNEQFF.

The chain has TRBV28 and TRBJ1-6, with TRBD1 matching over 9 bases. V shed 9 bases, J shed 7 bases, and the junction held 7 bases outside the gene matches. The CDR3 is 14 amino acids. Germline CDR1 reads MDHEN; CDR2 reads SYDVKM. CDR3 DNA sequence: TGTGCCAGTGACCCGGGACAGGGAAATTCACCCCTCCACTTT. Protein sequence: CASDPGQGNSPLHF.

The V gene is TRBV6-1, the J gene TRBJ1-2; D gene unclear. This CDR3 contains 15 residues. V shed 1 base and J shed 0 bases, with 9 bases lying between them. Germline V lookup: CDR1 MNHNS, CDR2 SASEGT. CDR3 nucleotide sequence: TGTGCCAGCAGTGAAGGGTCTTCTACTAACTATGGCTACACCTTC. This gives the protein CASSEGSSTNYGYTF.

The chain uses TRBV9 and TRBJ1-3; 10 nucleotides align to TRBD1. Germline CDR1 SGDLS, CDR2 YYNGEE. The length of the CDR3 is 16 residues. J lost 0 bases, V lost 4 bases, and 4 bases had no gene match. As DNA, the CDR3 is TGTGCCAGCAGCTCAAGGACAGGGGGCTCTGGAAACACCATATATTTT. It codes for CASSSRTGGSGNTIYF.

The chain is built from TRBV2 and TRBJ2-5, with D perhaps matching TRBD2 (5 bases). Looked up from germline, CDR1 is SNHLY and CDR2 is FYNNEI. The V end lost 6 bases, the J end lost 3 bases, and 14 bases lay between the germline ends. CDR3 length: 14 residues. The CDR3 region is CASSLARREETQYF. CDR3 DNA: TGTGCCAGCAGCCTAGCTAGAAGGGAAGAGACCCAGTACTTC.

This clone has just one count. The CDR3: CASSMGQGYEQYF. The CDR3 DNA reads as TGTGCCAGTAGTATGGGACAGGGGTACGAGCAGTACTTC. J is TRBJ2-7 and V is TRBV19; 10 positions agree with TRBD1. Unmatched junction bases numbered 0, after V lost 3 bases and J lost 4 bases. The CDR3 is 13 residues long. Germline loops: CDR1 LNHDA, CDR2 SQIVND (reference sequence).

V is TRBV13 and J is TRBJ2-3; D is undetermined. CDR1 PRHDT and CDR2 FYEKMQ come from the germline V gene (reference sequence). The CDR3 has 14 residues. Trimming took 0 bases from V and 2 from J, leaving 6 bases between them. CDR3 amino acids: CASSLGTNTDTQYF. The CDR3 region has the DNA TGTGCCAGCAGCTTAGGGACAAACACAGATACGCAGTATTTT.

The sample holds one count of this clone. This chain uses TRBV2 with TRBJ1-2, with a possible D match to TRBD1 (6 bases). V lost 2 bases, J lost 4 bases, and 11 bases lay in between. This CDR3 comprises 14 residues. Germline loops: CDR1 SNHLY, CDR2 FYNNEI. CDR3 in amino acids: CASSEPGDIYGYTF. CDR3 DNA: TGTGCCAGCAGTGAACCAGGGGACATCTATGGCTACACCTTC.

CDR3 coding DNA: TGTGCCAGCAGCTTAGCTTTTTCGGACTGGAGCTACAATGAGCAGTTCTTC. This encodes CASSLAFSDWSYNEQFF. The V gene is TRBV7-8, the J gene TRBJ2-1, with a weak D call TRBD2 (5 bases). CDR3 length: 17 residues. V was cut by 0 bases and J by 3 bases, with 15 bases left in between. Germline assignment: CDR1 SGHVS and CDR2 FQNEAQ.

The chain has TRBV30 and TRBJ2-4; weak D call: TRBD1 (5 bases). Germline CDR1 is GTSNPN and CDR2 is SVGIG (reference sequence). The CDR3 is 13 residues long. The V end was cut by 8 bases, the J end by 1 base, with 12 bases between. The CDR3 loop is CAQAWGAKNIQYF. CDR3 DNA: TGTGCCCAGGCTTGGGGCGCCAAAAACATTCAGTACTTC.